This T cell receptor (beta chain) is drawn from a study of beta chain features in type 1 diabetes. The study's findings and limits: Type 1 diabetes patients had fewer VDJ junction insertions and more deletions. Across all four CD4+ subsets, people with type 1 diabetes showed modestly shorter TCRB CDR3s.

Reverse transcribing all isolated RNA meant expressed TCRB transcripts were sequenced. Here immunoSEQ multiplex PCR was the method, and the copy in TCRdb shows in-frame clones only, minus some. The sample includes a few hundred thousand clones, around a tenth of them seen just once. About this clone: Its antigen is still unknown.

CDR3 length equals 15 residues. The germline CDR1 and CDR2 sequences are MNHNY and SVGAGI (reference sequence). With 2 bases removed from V and 4 bases from J, the gap between germline ends came to 14 bases. In all sorted populations, purity surpassed 98%. The V and J genes are TRBV6-6 and TRBJ2-5; perhaps TRBD2 as D (6 bases). Sequenced material: central memory CD4+ T cells from blood. The receptor was isolated from a man in his thirties or forties with type 1 diabetes. CDR3 protein: CASSYLAGHGETQYF. The CDR3 DNA sequence: TGTGCCAGCAGTTACCTGGCGGGGCACGGAGAGACCCAGTACTTC.